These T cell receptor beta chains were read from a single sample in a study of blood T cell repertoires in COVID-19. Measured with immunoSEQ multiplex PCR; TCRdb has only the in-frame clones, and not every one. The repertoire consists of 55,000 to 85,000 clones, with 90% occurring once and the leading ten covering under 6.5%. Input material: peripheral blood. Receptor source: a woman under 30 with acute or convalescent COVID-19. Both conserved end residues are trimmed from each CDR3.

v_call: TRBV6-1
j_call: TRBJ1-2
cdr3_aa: ASREGGHGYT

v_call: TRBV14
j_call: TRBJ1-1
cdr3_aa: ASSHITGGGFTEAF

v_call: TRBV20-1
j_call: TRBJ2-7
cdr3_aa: SASRIRDSEQY

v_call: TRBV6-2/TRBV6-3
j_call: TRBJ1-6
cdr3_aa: ASSLRDRGNSPLH

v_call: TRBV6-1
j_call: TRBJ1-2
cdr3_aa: ASSEPSRGSGGYT

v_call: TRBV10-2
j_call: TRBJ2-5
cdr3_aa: ASRTSGQETQY

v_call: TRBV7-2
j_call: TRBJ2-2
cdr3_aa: ASSPEGTVTGELF

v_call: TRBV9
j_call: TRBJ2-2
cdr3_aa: ASSVEAGQNTGELF

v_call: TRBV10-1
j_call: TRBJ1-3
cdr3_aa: ASSPDRGERNTIY

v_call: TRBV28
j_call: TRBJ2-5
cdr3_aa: ASSLTGGGQETQY

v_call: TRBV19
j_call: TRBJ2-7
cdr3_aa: ASSLGTGGSYEQY

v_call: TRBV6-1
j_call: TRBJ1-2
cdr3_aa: ASSEEGRQETSNYGYT

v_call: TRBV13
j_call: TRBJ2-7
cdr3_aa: ASSLTVPDRGDDEQY

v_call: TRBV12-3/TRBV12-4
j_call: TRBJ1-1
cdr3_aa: ASRGAVNTEAF

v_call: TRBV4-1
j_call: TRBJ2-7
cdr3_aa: ASSHPGQAYEQY

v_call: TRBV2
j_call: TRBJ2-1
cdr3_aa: ASRVGGRVDNEQF

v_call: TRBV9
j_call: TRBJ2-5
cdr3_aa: ASSEGDRAETQY

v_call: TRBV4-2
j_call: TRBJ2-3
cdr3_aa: ASSHSGGGIADTQY

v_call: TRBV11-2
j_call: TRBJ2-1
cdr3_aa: ASSYQLAGGFGEQF

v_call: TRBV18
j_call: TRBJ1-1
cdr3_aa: ASSPSDTNTEAF

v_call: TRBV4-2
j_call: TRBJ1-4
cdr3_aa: ASSLTDSVNEKLF

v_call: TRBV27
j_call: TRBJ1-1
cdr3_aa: ASSSPGRGMNTEAF

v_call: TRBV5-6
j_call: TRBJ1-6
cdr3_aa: ASSLQGLGNSPLH

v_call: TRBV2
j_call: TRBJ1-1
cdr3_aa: ASRNHRGLNTEAF

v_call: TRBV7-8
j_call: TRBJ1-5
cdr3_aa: ASSLEQVVKSSQPQH

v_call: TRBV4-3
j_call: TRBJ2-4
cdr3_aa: ASSQEHTPGQGYIQY

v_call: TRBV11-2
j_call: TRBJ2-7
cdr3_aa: ASGGQPIYEQY

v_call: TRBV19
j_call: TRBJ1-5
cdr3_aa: ASSRSENQPQH

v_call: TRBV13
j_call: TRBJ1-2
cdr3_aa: ASSLGLKAPMDRDYGYT

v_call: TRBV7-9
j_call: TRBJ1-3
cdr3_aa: ASSTRTGDSGNTIY

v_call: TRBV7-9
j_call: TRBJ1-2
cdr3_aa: ASSLAGSGYT

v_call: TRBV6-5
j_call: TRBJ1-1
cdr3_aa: ASSQGSEAF

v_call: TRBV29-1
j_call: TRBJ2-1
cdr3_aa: SVVGTSGRTSDEQF

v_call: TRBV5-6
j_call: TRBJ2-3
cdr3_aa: ASSLISSGYTDTQY

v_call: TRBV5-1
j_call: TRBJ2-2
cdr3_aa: ASSLRLGLNTGELF

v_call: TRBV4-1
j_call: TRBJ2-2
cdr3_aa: ASSQKGLAGGNTGELF

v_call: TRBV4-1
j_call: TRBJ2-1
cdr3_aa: ASSSTGGGSDYNEQF

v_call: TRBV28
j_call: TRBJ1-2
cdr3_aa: ASSLGRLGYT

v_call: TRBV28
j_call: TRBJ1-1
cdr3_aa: ASRTGRRLMNTEAF

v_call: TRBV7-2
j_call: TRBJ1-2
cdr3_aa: ASSLRGLRNYGYT

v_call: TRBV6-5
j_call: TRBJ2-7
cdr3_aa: ASSPDRGPYEQY

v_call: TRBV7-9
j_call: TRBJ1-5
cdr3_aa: ASSLEGGPQH

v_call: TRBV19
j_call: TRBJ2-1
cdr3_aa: ASSIVAGAYNEQF

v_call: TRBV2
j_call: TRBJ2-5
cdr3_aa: ASSNPGQGVLETQY

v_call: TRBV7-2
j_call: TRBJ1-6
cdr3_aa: ASSAPDSPLH